These 30 T cell receptor beta chains originate from one sample sequenced in a study of blood T cell repertoires in COVID-19. Sequenced by immunoSEQ multiplex PCR; TCRdb stores in-frame clones only, minus some. The profile shows tens of thousands of clones, 70% to 90% of them singletons. The specimen was peripheral blood. The receptor source for this set is an elderly man with acute or convalescent COVID-19.

Comments on this clone: The junction does not match germline at one end; this may be a read error. This sequence joins TRBV13 and TRBJ1-2; perhaps TRBD1 as D (6 bases). Germline V CDR1 and CDR2: PRHDT, FYEKMQ (reference sequence). This CDR3 has 13 amino acids. CDR3 nucleotide sequence: TGTGCCAGCAGCCTAGGACAGAACTATGGCTACACCTTC. Translated, it gives CASSLGQNYGYTF.

The V and J genes are TRBV18 and TRBJ1-3; perhaps TRBD1 as D (5 bases). Germline assignment: CDR1 KGHSH and CDR2 LQKENI. Trimming took 3 bases from V and 0 from J, leaving 12 bases between them. The CDR3 runs 16 residues. The CDR3 bases are TGTGCCAGCTCACCGGGGACTCCCGACTCTGGAAACACCATATATTTT. Translated: CASSPGTPDSGNTIYF.

The chain employs TRBV3-1 (or the pseudogene TRBV3-2) and TRBJ1-4, with D perhaps TRBD1 (6 bases). Trimming took 3 bases from V and 5 from J, leaving 10 bases between them. The CDR3 sequence is 14 residues long. Germline V lookup: CDR1 LGHDT, CDR2 YNNKEL (reference sequence). The CDR3 sequence is CASSQPRGNEKLFF. Written as DNA, the CDR3 is TGTGCCAGCAGCCAGCCAAGGGGGAATGAAAAACTGTTTTTT.

This chain connects TRBV7-8 to TRBJ2-4; D call uncertain. The V gene lost 0 bases and the J gene lost 0 bases, with 9 bases spanning the gap. Looked up from germline, CDR1 is SGHVS and CDR2 is FQNEAQ. The CDR3 covers 16 residues. CDR3: CASSLAGLGAKNIQYF. For the CDR3, the DNA is TGTGCCAGCAGCTTAGCCGGGTTGGGAGCCAAAAACATTCAGTACTTC.

This clone is medium-sized in the sample. The chain carries TRBV27 and TRBJ2-4; TRBD2 is a possible D gene (5 bases). This CDR3 has 13 amino acids. The V gene's germline CDR1 is MNHEY and CDR2 SMNVEV (reference sequence). V was shortened by 5 bases and J by 4 bases, with 9 bases between the two germline ends. CDR3 sequence (DNA): TGTGCCAGCAGTGCTAGCATTAAAAACATTCAGTACTTC. It codes for CASSASIKNIQYF.

This chain joins TRBV5-5 and TRBJ1-2; D remains ambiguous. This CDR3 is built from 12 residues. The germline V gene encodes CDR1 SGHKS and CDR2 YYEKEE (reference sequence). Trimming removed 4 bases from V and 7 bases from J, with 11 bases in between. Here the CDR3 DNA reads TGTGCCAGCAGCGGAGGGAGGGCTGGCTACACCTTC. Amino acid sequence: CASSGGRAGYTF.

The chain carries TRBV27 and TRBJ1-4, with 8 bases identical to TRBD1. V lost 4 bases to trimming and J lost 10 bases; unmatched junction nucleotides: 14. CDR3 size: 16 residues. Germline-derived CDR1 and CDR2 are MNHEY and SMNVEV (reference sequence). CDR3 sequence (DNA): TGTGCCAGCAGTTCCTTCGACAGGGGTGGGCACGGAAAACTGTTTTTT. Its translation: CASSSFDRGGHGKLFF.

The chain carries TRBV5-6 and TRBJ1-4; TRBD1 matches at 8 bases. The CDR3 totals 14 residues. The junction had 5 bases not matched to a gene; V was cut back by 5 bases and J by 5 bases. Germline CDR1 and CDR2: SGHDT and YYEEEE. CDR3 amino acids: CASSHDRGNEKLFF. As DNA, the CDR3 is TGTGCCAGCAGTCACGACAGGGGCAATGAAAAACTGTTTTTT.

This sequence joins TRBV6-2 or TRBV6-3 and TRBJ1-6; D perhaps matches TRBD1 (5 bases). CDR1 MNHEY and CDR2 SVGEGT come from the germline V gene. Trimming pared 0 bases from V and 9 bases from J, leaving 9 bases between. The CDR3 totals 14 residues. The CDR3: CASSYSTVSSPLHF. CDR3 sequence (DNA): TGTGCCAGCAGTTACTCGACAGTTTCTTCACCCCTCCACTTT.

This chain uses TRBV20-1 with TRBJ2-1, with TRBD2 matching 8 bases. CDR1 is DFQATT, CDR2 SNEGSKA, per germline (reference sequence). With 3 bases clipped from V and 1 base from J, the junction kept 8 bases outside the gene matches. The CDR3 extends over 16 amino acids. The CDR3, as DNA: TGCAGTGCTAGTCAGCCGGGGGGGCGGTCCTACAATGAGCAGTTCTTC. This encodes CSASQPGGRSYNEQFF.

This clone was detected only once. The J gene is TRBJ2-3, the V gene TRBV6-2 or TRBV6-3; a possible D gene is TRBD2 (6 bases). The V gene lost 0 bases and the J gene lost 6 bases, with 7 bases spanning the gap. This CDR3 region has 13 residues. CDR1 and CDR2 (germline): MNHEY, SVGEGT. CDR3 in DNA: TGTGCCAGCAGTTACTCCCTAGCGGATACGCAGTATTTT. It codes for CASSYSLADTQYF.

This chain connects TRBV7-2 to TRBJ1-5; a possible D gene is TRBD1 (6 bases). Between the trimmed V and J ends, which lost 5 bases and 2 bases, there was a span of 13 bases. CDR1 is SGHTA and CDR2 is FQGNSA in the germline V gene. This CDR3 has 15 amino acids. DNA for the CDR3: TGTGCCAGCAGCCTCCAGGGGAGGGGCAATCAGCCCCAGCATTTT. Protein product: CASSLQGRGNQPQHF.

The V and J genes are TRBV24-1 and TRBJ1-5; TRBD1 might be the D (5 bases). V was clipped by 1 base and J by 2 bases, with 11 bases between them. CDR3 length equals 16 residues. CDR1 is KGHDR, CDR2 SFDVKD, per germline. The CDR3: CATSDLQVSGNQPQHF. The CDR3 DNA follows: TGTGCCACCAGTGATTTACAGGTGTCGGGCAATCAGCCCCAGCATTTT.

This chain uses TRBV19 with TRBJ1-2; D is uncertain. Germline CDR1 and CDR2: LNHDA and SQIVND (reference sequence). Deletions cut 3 bases from V and 0 bases from J, with 8 bases between. This CDR3 spans 14 amino acids. In DNA form, the CDR3 reads TGTGCCAGTAGTATTCGGGGAGCTAACTATGGCTACACCTTC. Its protein is CASSIRGANYGYTF.

V gene TRBV7-2 combines with J gene TRBJ1-2; D is unclear. V lost 5 bases, J lost 8 bases, and 24 bases lay in between. CDR3 size: 16 residues. Germline lookup yields CDR1 SGHTA and CDR2 FQGNSA. CDR3 amino acids: CASSPQNALEATGYTF. In nucleotides, the CDR3 is TGTGCCAGCAGCCCCCAAAATGCATTGGAGGCTACCGGCTACACCTTC.

The CDR3 DNA reads as TGTGCCAGCAGCTCTCAGGGGGTGACTGAAGCTTTCTTT. Translating gives CASSSQGVTEAFF. The chain employs TRBV7-8 and TRBJ1-1, with TRBD1 identical over 7 bases. The CDR3 totals 13 residues. Per the germline V gene, CDR1 is SGHVS and CDR2 is FQNEAQ. Trimming at V came to 4 bases and at J to 5 bases, leaving 4 bases not matched to a gene.

The chain carries TRBV18 and TRBJ2-2; 10 bases are shared with TRBD1. Germline V gene lookup returns CDR1 KGHSH and CDR2 LQKENI. Unmatched junction bases numbered 5, after V lost 4 bases and J lost 3 bases. The CDR3 loop spans 16 amino acids. CDR3 DNA sequence: TGTGCCAGCTCACGTCGAGGGACAGGGGACACCGGGGAGCTGTTTTTT. As protein: CASSRRGTGDTGELFF. Filled out from reference TRBV18 and TRBJ2-2, the complete variable domain reads NAGVMQNPRHLVRRRGQEARLRCSPMKGHSHVYWYRQLPEEGLKFMVYLQKENIIDESGMPKERFSAEFPKEGPSILRIQQVVRGDSAAYFCASSRRGTGDTGELFFGEGSRLTVL.

In its sample, this clone was seen once. The gene calls are TRBV30 and TRBJ2-5; a possible D gene is TRBD1 (6 bases). CDR1 and CDR2 (germline): GTSNPN, SVGIG (reference sequence). The CDR3 contains 14 residues. Deletions cut 3 bases from V and 2 bases from J, with 13 bases between. CDR3 in DNA: TGTGCCTGGAGCAGATTGACAGGTCAAGAGACCCAGTACTTC. This translates into CAWSRLTGQETQYF.

CDR3 sequence (DNA): TGTGCCAGCAGAAGCGGGGGGGTTACCTACAATGAGCAGTTCTTC. It translates to CASRSGGVTYNEQFF. The chain recombines TRBV2 with TRBJ2-1, with 10 bases matching TRBD2. This CDR3 has 15 residues. The junction had 4 bases not matched to a gene; V was cut back by 6 bases and J by 2 bases. Germline CDR1 SNHLY, CDR2 FYNNEI.

The CDR3 loop reads CASTVFTTDTQYF. The CDR3, as DNA: TGTGCCAGCACGGTCTTCACCACAGATACGCAGTATTTT. The V call is TRBV2, the J call TRBJ2-3; D gene uncertain. The V end was cut by 7 bases, the J end by 2 bases, with 10 bases between. This CDR3 region has 13 residues. Germline CDR1 and CDR2: SNHLY and FYNNEI. Complete variable domain (other parts from reference TRBV2 and TRBJ2-3): EPEVTQTPSHQVTQMGQEVILRCVPISNHLYFYWYRQILGQKVEFLVSFYNNEISEKSEIFDDQFSVERPDGSNFTLKIRSTKLEDSAMYFCASTVFTTDTQYFGPGTRLTVL.

The chain couples TRBV4-3 to TRBJ1-4; 7 positions agree with TRBD1. V dropped 2 bases and J dropped 8; count of bases not matched to a gene: 8. This CDR3 has 15 residues. Per germline, CDR1 LGHNA and CDR2 YSLEER. The CDR3 is CASSQIGTAREKLFF. The DNA of the CDR3 is TGCGCCAGCAGCCAAATCGGGACAGCTCGGGAAAAACTGTTTTTT.

The chain joins TRBV9 to TRBJ2-1, with 7 bases fitting TRBD1. CDR1 and CDR2 (germline): SGDLS, YYNGEE. Unmatched junction bases numbered 8, after V lost 4 bases and J lost 4 bases. CDR3 length equals 15 residues. CDR3 coding DNA: TGTGCCAGCAGCAGGGGGCTTTTTGCTTACAATGAGCAGTTCTTC. Translating it yields CASSRGLFAYNEQFF.

The genes are TRBV9 and TRBJ2-1; TRBD2 matches 8 bases. Germline V gene data show CDR1 as SGDLS and CDR2 as YYNGEE. Losses at the gene ends were 4 bases for V and 11 bases for J; bases not matched to a gene: 17. The CDR3 is 16 amino acids. The CDR3 spells CASSPVAAGGKAKQFF. The CDR3 coding sequence is TGTGCCAGCAGCCCAGTCGCGGCGGGGGGAAAAGCGAAGCAGTTCTTC.

This clone was detected only once. V and J are TRBV6-6 and TRBJ2-7, with TRBD1 as a possible D gene (6 bases). The CDR3 totals 14 residues. Looked up from germline, CDR1 is MNHNY and CDR2 is SVGAGI (reference sequence). The V end lost 5 bases, the J end lost 0 bases, and 11 bases lay between the germline ends. The CDR3 protein is CASSQTGSSYEQYF. The CDR3 DNA reads TGTGCCAGCAGTCAAACAGGGAGCTCCTACGAGCAGTACTTC.

The chain uses TRBV6-2 or TRBV6-3 and TRBJ1-1, with TRBD1 matching 8 bases. CDR3 length: 17 residues. CDR1 is MNHEY and CDR2 is SVGEGT in the germline V gene. V gave up 6 bases and J gave up 10 bases; unmatched junction bases: 22. The CDR3, as DNA: TGTGCCAGCAGCCCATGGCCCACACGACAGGGGACGTGGTTAGCTTTCTTT. Its translation is CASSPWPTRQGTWLAFF.

The J gene is TRBJ2-3, the V gene TRBV7-6; 8 bases line up with TRBD2. Germline-derived CDR1 and CDR2 are SGHVS and FNYEAQ. CDR3 length: 16 residues. Losses at the gene ends were 2 bases for V and 2 bases for J; bases not matched to a gene: 6. CDR3 DNA: TGTGCCAGCAGCTTAAGGGCTAGCGGGTTCACAGATACGCAGTATTTT. Its translation: CASSLRASGFTDTQYF.

The chain employs TRBV2 and TRBJ2-7, with 11 bases that match TRBD2. The CDR3 is 17 amino acids. Trimming took 0 bases from V and 2 from J; bases not matched to a gene: 6. The V gene's germline CDR1 is SNHLY and CDR2 FYNNEI. The CDR3 region has the DNA TGTGCCAGCAGTGAAGCACGACTAGCGGGGATCACCTACGAGCAGTACTTC. It codes for CASSEARLAGITYEQYF.

The J gene is TRBJ1-1, the V gene TRBV6-5, with D uncertain. Trimming stripped 7 bases from V and 2 bases from J, with 11 bases between. Germline assignment: CDR1 MNHEY and CDR2 SVGAGI. The CDR3 covers 13 residues. Written as DNA, the CDR3 is TGTGCCAGCACCCCCCGAGGAAACACTGAAGCTTTCTTT. Protein: CASTPRGNTEAFF.

The V gene is TRBV27, the J gene TRBJ1-6; D gene unclear. The ends were cut back, 2 bases at V and 5 bases at J, with 13 bases in the middle. The CDR3 sequence is 16 residues long. Per germline, CDR1 MNHEY and CDR2 SMNVEV (reference sequence). CDR3 region: CASSLGGRRNNSPLHF. The CDR3 bases are TGTGCCAGCAGTTTAGGTGGGAGGCGCAATAATTCACCCCTCCACTTT.

J is TRBJ2-1 and V is TRBV14, with 8 positions matching TRBD2. CDR3 length: 16 amino acids. Germline V gives CDR1 SGHDN, CDR2 FVKESK. The junction had 5 bases not matched to a gene; V was cut back by 0 bases and J by 4 bases. The CDR3: CASSQDLLAGYNEQFF. The CDR3, as DNA: TGTGCCAGCAGCCAAGATTTATTAGCGGGGTACAATGAGCAGTTCTTC.